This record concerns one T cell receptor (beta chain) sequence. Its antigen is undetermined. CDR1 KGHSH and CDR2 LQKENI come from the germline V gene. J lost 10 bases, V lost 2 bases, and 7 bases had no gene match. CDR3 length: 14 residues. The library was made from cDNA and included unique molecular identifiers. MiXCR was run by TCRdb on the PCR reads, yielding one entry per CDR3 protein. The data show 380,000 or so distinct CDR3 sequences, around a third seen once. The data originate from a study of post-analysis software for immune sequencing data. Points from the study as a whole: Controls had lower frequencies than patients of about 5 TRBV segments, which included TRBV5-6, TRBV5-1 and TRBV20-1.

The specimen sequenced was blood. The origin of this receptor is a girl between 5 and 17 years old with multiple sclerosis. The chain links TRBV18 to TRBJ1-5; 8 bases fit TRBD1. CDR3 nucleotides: TGTGCCAGCTCACCAGACAGGGGTCGGGGTCCCCAGCATTTT. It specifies CASSPDRGRGPQHF.